The sequence of this T cell receptor beta chain was determined in a study of long-term antiretroviral therapy in people with HIV. Study observations and caveats: Although diversity increased after ART, it remained lower than in transplant donor controls. Pre-ART expanded TRB clones stayed dominant throughout, though often decreasing after ART.

The study drew at least one pre-ART and at least two post-ART PBMC samples from every donor. Germline loops: CDR1 SEHNR, CDR2 FQNEAQ (reference sequence). The CDR3 totals 16 residues. V lost 4 bases to trimming and J lost 2 bases; unmatched junction nucleotides: 5. A v3.0 immunoSEQ assay was performed at survey level. Sequencing used immunoSEQ multiplex PCR; TCRdb keeps in-frame clones, though not all of them. The sample lists about 20,000 clones; around 81% were seen once. With respect to this clone: Its matching antigen is unknown.

V usage is TRBV7-9 and J usage is TRBJ2-4; the match to TRBD1 covers 10 bases. The sequences come from unsorted PBMCs, collected 2.9 years after starting antiretroviral therapy. The source of this sequence is a woman younger than 45 with HIV. CDR3 coding DNA: TGTGCCAGCAGCTCGTCGGACAGGGGGACCAAAAACATTCAGTACTTC. Translating gives CASSSSDRGTKNIQYF. Drawing the rest from reference TRBV7-9 and TRBJ2-4, the complete variable domain is DTGVSQNPRHKITKRGQNVTFRCDPISEHNRLYWYRQTLGQGPEFLTYFQNEAQLEKSRLLSDRFSAERPKGSFSTLEIQRTEQGDSAMYLCASSSSDRGTKNIQYFGAGTRLSVL.